This T cell receptor (beta chain) was sequenced in a study of beta chain features in type 1 diabetes. Study findings and constraints: In comparison with healthy donors, patients had naive, central memory and Treg TCRB repertoires that appeared more similar.

Trimming cost V 6 bases and J 5 bases, with 14 bases left between them. The germline V gene encodes CDR1 MDHEN and CDR2 SYDVKM. The CDR3 covers 13 residues. TCRB transcripts that were expressed got sequenced, as all of the isolated RNA had been reverse transcribed. TCRdb keeps only in-frame clones here, not all; method: immunoSEQ multiplex PCR. The sample lists some 900,000 clones; about a sixth were seen once. On this clone: Antigen unknown.

Sequences were obtained from naive CD4+ T cells from blood. The TCR was taken from a woman younger than 35 in good health. The chain combines TRBV28 with TRBJ2-7, with a possible D match to TRBD1 (6 bases). The CDR3 loop is CASRPGTTHEQYF. In DNA form, the CDR3 reads TGTGCCAGCAGACCCGGGACAACCCACGAGCAGTACTTC.